This TCR beta chain was identified in a study of sequential checkpoint blockade in melanoma. Overall study context: Randomization was 1:1 between first-line nivolumab→ipilimumab and ipilimumab→nivolumab. After both sequences, patients received maintenance nivolumab.

Treatment here: randomized to nivolumab then ipilimumab (arm A) or the reverse (arm B). Patients had received no earlier DNA-damaging chemotherapy. From thawed PBMCs, live CD3+CD8+ cells negative for CD19 and CD56 were sorted. Here immunoSEQ multiplex PCR was the method, and the copy in TCRdb shows in-frame clones only, minus some. The data show 2,000 to 2,500 clones, roughly 60% seen once. Per germline, CDR1 MNHEY and CDR2 SVGAGI. Deletions cut 0 bases from V and 9 bases from J, with 12 bases between. The CDR3 extends over 14 amino acids. The receptor's source is a human patient with melanoma. Some clones in this sample may be carry-over from other donors' samples. The sequencing here drew on CD8+ T cells sorted from blood (inferred from file names), taken from a patient given nivolumab and ipilimumab in sequence. This chain uses TRBV6-5 with TRBJ2-1, with a possible D match to TRBD1 (6 bases). CDR3 DNA sequence: TGTGCCAGCAGTTACTCCCACAGGGTTTCTGAGCAGTTCTTC. It yields the protein CASSYSHRVSEQFF.